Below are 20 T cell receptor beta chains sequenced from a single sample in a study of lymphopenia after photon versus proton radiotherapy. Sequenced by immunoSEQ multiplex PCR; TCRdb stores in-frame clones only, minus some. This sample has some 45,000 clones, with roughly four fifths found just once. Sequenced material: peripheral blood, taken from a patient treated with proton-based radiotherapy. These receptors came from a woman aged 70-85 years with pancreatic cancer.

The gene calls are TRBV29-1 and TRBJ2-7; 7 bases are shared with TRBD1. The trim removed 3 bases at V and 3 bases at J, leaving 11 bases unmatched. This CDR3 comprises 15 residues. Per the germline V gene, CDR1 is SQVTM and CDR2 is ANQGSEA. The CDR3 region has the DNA TGCAGCGTTGATGGTAGAGGGGGCTCTGGCTACGAGCAGTACTTC. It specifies CSVDGRGGSGYEQYF.

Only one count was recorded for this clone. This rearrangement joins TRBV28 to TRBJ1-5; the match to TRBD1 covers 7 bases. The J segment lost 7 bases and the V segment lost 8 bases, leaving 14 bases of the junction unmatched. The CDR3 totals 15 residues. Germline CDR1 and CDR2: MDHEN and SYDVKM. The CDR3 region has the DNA TGTGCCAGCCTTCCTATCACAGGGGAAAGGCAGCCCCAGCATTTT. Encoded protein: CASLPITGERQPQHF.

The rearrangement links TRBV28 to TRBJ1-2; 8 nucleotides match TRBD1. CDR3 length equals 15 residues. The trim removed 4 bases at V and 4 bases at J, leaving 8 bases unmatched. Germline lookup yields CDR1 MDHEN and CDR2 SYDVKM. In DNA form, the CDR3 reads TGTGCCAGCAGTTATACTCGGACAGGGTCCTATGGCTACACCTTC. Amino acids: CASSYTRTGSYGYTF.

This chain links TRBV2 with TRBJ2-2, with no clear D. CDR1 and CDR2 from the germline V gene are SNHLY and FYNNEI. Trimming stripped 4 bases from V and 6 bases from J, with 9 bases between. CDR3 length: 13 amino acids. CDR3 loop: CASSVYIPGELFF. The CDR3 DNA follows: TGTGCCAGCAGTGTTTATATCCCCGGGGAGCTGTTTTTT.

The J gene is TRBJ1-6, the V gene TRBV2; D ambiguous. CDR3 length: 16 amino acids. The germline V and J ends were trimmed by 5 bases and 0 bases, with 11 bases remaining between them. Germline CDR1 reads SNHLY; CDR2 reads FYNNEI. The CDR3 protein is CASSRDASSYNSPLHF. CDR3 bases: TGTGCCAGCAGTCGAGACGCTAGCTCCTATAATTCACCCCTCCACTTT.

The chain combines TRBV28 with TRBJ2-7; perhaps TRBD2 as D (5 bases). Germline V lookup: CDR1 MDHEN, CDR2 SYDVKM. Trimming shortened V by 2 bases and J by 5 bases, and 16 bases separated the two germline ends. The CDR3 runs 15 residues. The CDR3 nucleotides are TGTGCCAGCAGTTTAGTTTCAGTAGGGAGCCACGAGCAGTACTTC. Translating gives CASSLVSVGSHEQYF.

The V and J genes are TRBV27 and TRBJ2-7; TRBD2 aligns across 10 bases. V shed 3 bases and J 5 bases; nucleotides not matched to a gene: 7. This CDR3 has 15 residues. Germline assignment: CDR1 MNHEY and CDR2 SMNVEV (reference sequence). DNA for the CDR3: TGTGCCAGCAGTTTGAGCGGGAGGGCCGGGAACGAGCAGTACTTC. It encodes CASSLSGRAGNEQYF.

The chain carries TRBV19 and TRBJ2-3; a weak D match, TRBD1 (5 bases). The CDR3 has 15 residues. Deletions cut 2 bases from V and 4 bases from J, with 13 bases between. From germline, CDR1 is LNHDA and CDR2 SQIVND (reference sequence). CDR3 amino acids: CASSIRGPAADTQYF. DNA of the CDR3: TGTGCCAGTAGTATAAGGGGCCCCGCGGCAGATACGCAGTATTTT.

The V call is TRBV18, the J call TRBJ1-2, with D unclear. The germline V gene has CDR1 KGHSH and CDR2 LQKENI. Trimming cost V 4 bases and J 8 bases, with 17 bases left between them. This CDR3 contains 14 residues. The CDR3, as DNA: TGTGCCAGCTCACTATTGACGGACGAGTGGGGCTACACCTTC. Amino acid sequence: CASSLLTDEWGYTF.

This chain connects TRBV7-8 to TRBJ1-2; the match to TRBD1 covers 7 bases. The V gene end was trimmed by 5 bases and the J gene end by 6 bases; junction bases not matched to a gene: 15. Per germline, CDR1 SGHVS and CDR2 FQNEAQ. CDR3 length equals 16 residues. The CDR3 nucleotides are TGTGCCAGCAGCCGACAGGGAGAAGGCTTACGGGATGGCTACACCTTC. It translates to CASSRQGEGLRDGYTF. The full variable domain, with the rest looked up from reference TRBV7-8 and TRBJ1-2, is GAGVSQSPRYKVAKRGQDVALRCDPISGHVSLFWYQQALGQGPEFLTYFQNEAQLDKSGLPSDRFFAERPEGSVSTLKIQRTQQEDSAVYLCASSRQGEGLRDGYTFGSGTRLTVV.

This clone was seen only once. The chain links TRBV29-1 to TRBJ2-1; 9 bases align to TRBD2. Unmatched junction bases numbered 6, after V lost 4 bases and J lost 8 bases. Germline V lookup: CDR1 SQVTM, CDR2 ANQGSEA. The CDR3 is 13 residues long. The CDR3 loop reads CSVGGGAGYEQFF. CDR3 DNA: TGCAGCGTTGGCGGGGGGGCGGGCTATGAGCAGTTCTTC.

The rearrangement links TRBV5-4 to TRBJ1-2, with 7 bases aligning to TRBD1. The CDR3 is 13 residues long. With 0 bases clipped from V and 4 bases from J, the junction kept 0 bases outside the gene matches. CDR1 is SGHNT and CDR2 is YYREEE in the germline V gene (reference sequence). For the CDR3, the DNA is TGTGCCAGCAGCTTGGACAGGGGCTATGGCTACACCTTC. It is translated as CASSLDRGYGYTF. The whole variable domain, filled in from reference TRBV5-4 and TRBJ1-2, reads ETGVTQSPTHLIKTRGQQVTLRCSSQSGHNTVSWYQQALGQGPQFIFQYYREEENGRGNFPPRFSGLQFPNYSSELNVNALELDDSALYLCASSLDRGYGYTFGSGTRLTVV.

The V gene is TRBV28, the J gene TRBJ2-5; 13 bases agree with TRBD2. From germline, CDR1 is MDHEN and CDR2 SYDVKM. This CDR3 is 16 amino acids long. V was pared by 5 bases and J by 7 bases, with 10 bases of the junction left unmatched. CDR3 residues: CASSPWTSGSKVTQYF. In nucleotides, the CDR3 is TGTGCCAGCAGTCCATGGACTAGCGGGAGTAAAGTGACCCAGTACTTC.

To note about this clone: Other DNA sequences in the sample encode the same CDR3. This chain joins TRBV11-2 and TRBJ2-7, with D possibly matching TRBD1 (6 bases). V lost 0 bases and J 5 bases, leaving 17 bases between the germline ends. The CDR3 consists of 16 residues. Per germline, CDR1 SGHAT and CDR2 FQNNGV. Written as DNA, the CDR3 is TGTGCCAGCAGCTTAGATCAATCACAGGGTAGGCACGAGCAGTACTTC. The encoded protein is CASSLDQSQGRHEQYF.

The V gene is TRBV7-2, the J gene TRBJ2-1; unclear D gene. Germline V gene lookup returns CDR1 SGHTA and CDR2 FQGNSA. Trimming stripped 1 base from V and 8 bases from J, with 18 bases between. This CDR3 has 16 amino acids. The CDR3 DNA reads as TGTGCCAGCAGCTTAGAGGGTGGGTGGGCAATTCATGAGCAGTTCTTC. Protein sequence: CASSLEGGWAIHEQFF.

For the CDR3, the DNA is TGTGCCAGCAGCTTAGATAGCGTTCCCTATGGCTACACCTTC. As protein: CASSLDSVPYGYTF. The rearrangement joins TRBV7-8 to TRBJ1-2, with D hard to call. Deletions cut 1 base from V and 4 bases from J, with 10 bases between. This CDR3 comprises 14 residues. Germline V gives CDR1 SGHVS, CDR2 FQNEAQ.

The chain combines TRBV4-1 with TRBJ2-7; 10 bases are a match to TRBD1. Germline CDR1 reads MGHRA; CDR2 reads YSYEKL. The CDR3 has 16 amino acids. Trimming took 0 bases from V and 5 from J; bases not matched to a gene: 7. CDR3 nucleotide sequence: TGCGCCAGCAGCCAAGAGCGTACGACAGGGGGCAACGAGCAGTACTTC. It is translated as CASSQERTTGGNEQYF.

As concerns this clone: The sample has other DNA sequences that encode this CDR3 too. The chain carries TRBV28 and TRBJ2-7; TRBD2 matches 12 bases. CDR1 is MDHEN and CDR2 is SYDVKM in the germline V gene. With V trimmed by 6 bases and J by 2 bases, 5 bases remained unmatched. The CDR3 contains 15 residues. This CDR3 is CASSLGLAGPYEQYF. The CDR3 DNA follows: TGTGCCAGCAGCCTAGGACTAGCGGGACCCTACGAGCAGTACTTC.

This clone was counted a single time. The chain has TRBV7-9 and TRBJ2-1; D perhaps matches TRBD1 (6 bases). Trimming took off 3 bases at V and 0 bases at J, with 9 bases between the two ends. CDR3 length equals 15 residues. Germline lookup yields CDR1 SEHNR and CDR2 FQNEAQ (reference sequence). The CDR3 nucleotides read TGTGCCAGCAGCTTCGGACAGAGCTCCTACAATGAGCAGTTCTTC. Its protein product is CASSFGQSSYNEQFF.

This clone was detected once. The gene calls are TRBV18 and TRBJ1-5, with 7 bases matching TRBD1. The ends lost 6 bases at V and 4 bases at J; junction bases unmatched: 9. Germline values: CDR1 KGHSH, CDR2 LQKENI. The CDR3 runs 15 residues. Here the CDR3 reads CASSSGTVRNQPQHF. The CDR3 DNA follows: TGTGCCAGCTCCTCCGGGACAGTCAGGAATCAGCCCCAGCATTTT.